This T cell receptor (beta chain) was observed in a study of shared clonotypes between healthy human individuals. Healthy HIV-negative adults without recent acute infections or vaccinations served as donors. The CDR3 length is 14 residues. Germline-derived CDR1 and CDR2 are MNHNY and SVGAGI (reference sequence). The V gene end was trimmed by 8 bases and the J gene end by 6 bases; junction bases not matched to a gene: 10. Original handling: Junction-only immunoSEQ sequences carried no quality scores, so filtering differed. TCRdb's table, derived via immunoSEQ multiplex PCR, lists solely in-frame clones and lacks some. That table furnishes V, J and clone size, whereas the DNA furnished D and trimming. The data hold 800,000 to 1,200,000 clones, with approximately 80% observed a single time.

Sequencing was carried out using memory CD4+ T cells from PBMCs. Subset indicated: CD45RA-negative fraction. The source of this sequence is a man in his late teens or twenties in good health. Some clones in this sample may be carry-over from other donors' samples. The chain has TRBV6-6 and TRBJ2-7; 10 nucleotides agree with TRBD2. The CDR3 DNA reads as TGTGCCAGCCGTTCTAGCGGGAGTATCCTCGAGCAGTACTTC. Protein sequence: CASRSSGSILEQYF.